The source of this T cell receptor beta chain is a study of response to subunit inactivated influenza vaccine. A single record per CDR3 protein comes from TCRdb applying MiXCR to the RT-PCR reads. The data contain hundreds of thousands of distinct CDR3 sequences, approximately 10% of them singletons. The V end was cut by 4 bases, the J end by 6 bases, with 18 bases between. Germline CDR1 is KGHSH and CDR2 is LQKENI. The CDR3 is 15 amino acids. The sample also formed part of further work on T cells expressing NK-cell markers. That report adds: A 5'RACE template switching approach incorporating UMIs was used to make TCR beta cDNA. Beta-chain profiling covered CD3+CD56+NKG2C+, CD3+CD56+NKG2C- and CD3+CD56-NKG2C+ sorted subsets. Five or six donors showed dominant NKG2C+ clonotypes comprising roughly 1.0-7.5% of their CD8+ T cells. In a handful of donors, dominant clonotypes made up about 25-65% of CD3+CD56-NKG2C+ cells.

The sequenced sample was PBMCs from blood, obtained on the day of vaccination. This rearrangement joins TRBV18 to TRBJ2-5; D is tentatively TRBD1 or TRBD2 (6 bases each). The receptor comes from a man in his forties or fifties who received an inactivated influenza vaccine. CDR3 sequence (DNA): TGTGCCAGCTCACAAGACGGGGGCTTCCGGCAGACCCAGTACTTC. Residues: CASSQDGGFRQTQYF.